This TCR beta chain was sequenced for a study of blood T cell repertoires in COVID-19. Looking at the study overall: T cells, B-cell-depleted T cells, or PBMCs provided the cDNA or gDNA that served as material.

The method was immunoSEQ multiplex PCR; TCRdb's version includes in-frame clones alone and lacks a portion of them. The table records about 190,000 clones, roughly 83% of them present only once. The ends were cut back, 4 bases at V and 0 bases at J, with 11 bases in the middle. The germline CDR1 and CDR2 sequences are SGDLS and YYNGEE. The CDR3 has 15 amino acids. Living in roughly 25 US areas, the participants were between roughly 18 and 90 years of age. Cohorts were based on clinical histories the participants reported. The chain has TRBV9 and TRBJ2-1, with D perhaps TRBD1 (6 bases). Sequenced sample: PBMCs or T cells enriched from blood (not recorded which). The source is a woman aged 30 to 39 who had recovered from COVID-19. This CDR3 is CASSRGTSSYNEQFF. For the CDR3, the DNA is TGTGCCAGCAGCCGTGGGACAAGCTCCTACAATGAGCAGTTCTTC.